This T cell receptor (beta chain) was documented in a study of identical twins. One entry per CDR3 protein, called by TCRdb with MiXCR from the 5' RACE reads. The table shows 750,000 to 950,000 distinct CDR3 sequences, with about 12% occurring only once. V was clipped by 4 bases and J by 1 base, with 10 bases between them. Looked up from germline, CDR1 is KGHDR and CDR2 is SFDVKD. The CDR3 is 15 residues long. A further study also used this sample, focusing on yellow fever vaccine responses in identical twins.

Material for sequencing was PBMCs. This TCR derives from a woman aged 18-29 years in good health. This chain links TRBV24-1 with TRBJ2-1; D is perhaps TRBD1 (6 bases). CDR3 protein: CATSEGTLSYNEQFF. CDR3 nucleotides: TGTGCCACCAGTGAAGGGACACTTTCCTACAATGAGCAGTTCTTC.